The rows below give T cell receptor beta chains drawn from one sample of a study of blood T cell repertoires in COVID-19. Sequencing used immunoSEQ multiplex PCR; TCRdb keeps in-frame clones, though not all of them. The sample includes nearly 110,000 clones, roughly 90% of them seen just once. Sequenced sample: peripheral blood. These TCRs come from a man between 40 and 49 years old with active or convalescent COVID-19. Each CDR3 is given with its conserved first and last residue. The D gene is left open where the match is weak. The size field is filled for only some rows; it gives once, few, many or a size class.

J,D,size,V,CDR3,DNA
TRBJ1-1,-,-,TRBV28,CASRDTPNTEAFF,TGTGCCAGTCGGGACACGCCGAACACTGAAGCTTTCTTT
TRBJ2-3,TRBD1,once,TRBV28,CASSFGPGGTDTQYF,TGTGCCAGCAGTTTCGGTCCAGGGGGAACAGATACGCAGTATTTT
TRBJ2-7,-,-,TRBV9,CASSPTSSYEQYF,TGTGCCAGCAGCCCTACTAGCTCCTACGAGCAGTACTTC
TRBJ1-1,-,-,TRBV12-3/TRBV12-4,CASSLMGSAEAFF,TGTGCCAGCAGTTTAATGGGGAGCGCTGAAGCTTTCTTT
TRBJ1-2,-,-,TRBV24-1,CATSYGGSGYTF,TGTGCCACCAGTTATGGGGGGAGTGGCTACACCTTC
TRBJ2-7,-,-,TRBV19,CASSIAAGIPYEQYF,TGTGCCAGTAGTATAGCCGCGGGAATCCCGTACGAGCAGTACTTC
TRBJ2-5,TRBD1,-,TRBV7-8,CASSIRDRMTETQYF,TGTGCCAGCAGTATCCGGGACAGAATGACAGAGACCCAGTACTTC
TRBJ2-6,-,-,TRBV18,CASSPRGLLSGANVLTF,TGTGCCAGCTCACCCCGGGGACTTTTATCTGGGGCCAACGTCCTGACTTTC
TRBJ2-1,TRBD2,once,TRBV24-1,CATSDPMTSGNYNEQFF,TGTGCCACCAGTGACCCTATGACTAGCGGGAATTACAATGAGCAGTTCTTC
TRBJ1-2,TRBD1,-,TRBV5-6,CASSGGQGANYGYTF,TGTGCCAGCAGCGGCGGACAGGGGGCAAACTATGGCTACACCTTC
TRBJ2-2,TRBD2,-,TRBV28,CASSTWTSGRTGELFF,TGTGCCAGCAGTACATGGACTAGCGGGAGAACCGGGGAGCTGTTTTTT
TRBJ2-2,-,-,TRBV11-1,CASSAQWANTGELFF,TGTGCCAGCAGCGCACAGTGGGCGAACACCGGGGAGCTGTTTTTT
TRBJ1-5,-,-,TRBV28,CASREDYSNQPQHF,TGTGCCAGCAGGGAGGACTATAGCAATCAGCCCCAGCATTTT
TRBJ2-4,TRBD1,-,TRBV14,CASSLSDGQENIQYF,TGTGCCAGCAGCCTCAGCGACGGACAGGAAAACATTCAGTACTTC
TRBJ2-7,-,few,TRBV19,CASSLNPDSSYEQYF,TGTGCCAGTAGCCTTAACCCCGACAGCTCCTACGAGCAGTACTTC
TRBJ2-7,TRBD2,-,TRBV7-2,CASQGRHAGGPYEQYF,TGTGCCAGCCAGGGAAGACATGCGGGAGGGCCCTACGAGCAGTACTTC
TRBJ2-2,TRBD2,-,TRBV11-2,CASSLDRGGRDTGELFF,TGTGCCAGCAGCTTAGATCGAGGCGGGAGGGACACCGGGGAGCTGTTTTTT
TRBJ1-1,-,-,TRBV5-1,CASSWGRTLKNTEAFF,TGCGCCAGCAGCTGGGGGAGGACTCTTAAGAACACTGAAGCTTTCTTT
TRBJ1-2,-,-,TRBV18,CASSPRHGPEVDYGYTF,TGTGCCAGCTCACCTCGGCACGGCCCTGAGGTCGACTATGGCTACACCTTC
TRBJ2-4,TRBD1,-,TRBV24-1,CATSDLMWTGRTKNIQYF,TGTGCCACCAGTGATTTAATGTGGACAGGCCGGACCAAAAACATTCAGTACTTC
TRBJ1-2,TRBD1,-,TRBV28,CASTSDRVGYTF,TGTGCCAGCACCTCTGACAGGGTTGGCTACACCTTC
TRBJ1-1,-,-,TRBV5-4,CASSMGSYTEAFF,TGTGCCAGCAGCATGGGTTCGTACACTGAAGCTTTCTTT
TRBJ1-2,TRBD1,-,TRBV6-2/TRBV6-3,CASSLTGKAYGYTF,TGTGCCAGCAGTCTGACAGGGAAAGCTTATGGCTACACCTTC
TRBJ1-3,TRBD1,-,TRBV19,CASRIITGGRSGNTIYF,TGTGCCAGTAGGATTATCACAGGGGGCCGCTCCGGAAACACCATATATTTT
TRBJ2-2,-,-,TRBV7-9,CASSLVSEVLNTGELFF,TGTGCCAGCAGCTTAGTCTCGGAGGTCTTGAACACCGGGGAGCTGTTTTTT
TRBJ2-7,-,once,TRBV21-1,CASSNPWRDFTSYEQYF,TGTGCCAGCAGCAATCCCTGGCGGGACTTCACCTCCTACGAGCAGTACTTC
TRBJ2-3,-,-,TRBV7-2,CASSLDAQVTDTQYF,TGTGCCAGCAGCTTAGACGCACAGGTCACAGATACGCAGTATTTT
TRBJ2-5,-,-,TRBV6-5,CASTSAGDWEETQYF,TGTGCCAGCACCTCAGCGGGTGATTGGGAAGAGACCCAGTACTTC
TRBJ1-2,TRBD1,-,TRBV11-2,CASSLGGGQGSGYGYTF,TGTGCCAGCAGCTTAGGCGGGGGACAGGGTTCCGGCTATGGCTACACCTTC
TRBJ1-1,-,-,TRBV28,CANQGKRTEAFF,TGTGCCAACCAGGGGAAGCGGACTGAAGCTTTCTTT
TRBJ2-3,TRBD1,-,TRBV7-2,CASSLTGVGGTDTQYF,TGTGCCAGCAGCTTAACAGGGGTGGGTGGCACAGATACGCAGTATTTT
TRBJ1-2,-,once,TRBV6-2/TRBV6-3,CASSNPPGGYTF,TGTGCCAGCAGTAACCCCCCGGGGGGCTACACCTTC
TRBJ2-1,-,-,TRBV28,CASRRSLGASYNEQFF,TGTGCCAGCAGACGGTCTCTAGGCGCGTCCTACAATGAGCAGTTCTTC
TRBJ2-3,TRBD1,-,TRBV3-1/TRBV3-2,CASSQETGGTGDTQYF,TGTGCCAGCAGCCAAGAAACAGGGGGTACGGGGGATACGCAGTATTTT
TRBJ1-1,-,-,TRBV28,CASSSGVTEAFF,TGTGCCAGCAGTTCGGGGGTCACTGAAGCTTTCTTT
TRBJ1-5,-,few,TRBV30,CAWSVGAHQPQHF,TGTGCCTGGAGTGTAGGGGCCCATCAGCCCCAGCATTTT
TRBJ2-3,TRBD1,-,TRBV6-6,CASSRGQGFTDTQYF,TGTGCCAGCAGCCGTGGACAGGGCTTCACAGATACGCAGTATTTT
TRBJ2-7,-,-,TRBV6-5,CASSYSRNGVGEQYF,TGTGCCAGCAGTTACTCGAGGAACGGGGTGGGGGAGCAGTACTTC
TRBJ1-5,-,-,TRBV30,CAGGWGGVNQPQHF,TGTGCCGGCGGGTGGGGGGGCGTCAATCAGCCCCAGCATTTT
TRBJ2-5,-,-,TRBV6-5,CASRADSIETQYF,TGTGCCAGCAGGGCCGACAGTATAGAGACCCAGTACTTC
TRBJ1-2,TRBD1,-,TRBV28,CASSLSGQGNYGYTF,TGTGCCAGCAGTTTATCGGGACAGGGGAACTATGGCTACACCTTC
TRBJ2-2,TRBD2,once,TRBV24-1,CATIWREGPGELFF,TGTGCCACCATTTGGCGGGAGGGGCCCGGGGAGCTGTTTTTT
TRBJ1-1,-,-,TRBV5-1,CASSSRQPMNTEAFF,TGCGCCAGCAGCTCGAGACAGCCCATGAACACTGAAGCTTTCTTT
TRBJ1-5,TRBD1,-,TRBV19,CASSSGQGASSNQPQHF,TGTGCCAGTAGTTCAGGACAGGGGGCGTCGAGCAATCAGCCCCAGCATTTT
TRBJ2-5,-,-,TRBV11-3,CASSLYAGETQYF,TGTGCCAGCAGCTTATACGCGGGAGAGACCCAGTACTTC
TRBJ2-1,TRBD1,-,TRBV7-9,CASSLVTRGPDNEQFF,TGTGCCAGCAGCTTAGTTACCAGGGGGCCGGACAATGAGCAGTTCTTC
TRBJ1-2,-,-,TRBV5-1,CASSQQGGGYGYTF,TGCGCCAGCAGCCAACAGGGTGGTGGCTATGGCTACACCTTC
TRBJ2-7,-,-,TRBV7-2,CASSLVLNSYEQYF,TGTGCCAGCAGCTTAGTTTTAAATAGCTACGAGCAGTACTTC
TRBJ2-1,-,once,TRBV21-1,CASRRGRAGDEQFF,TGTGCCAGCAGACGCGGGAGGGCCGGGGATGAGCAGTTCTTC
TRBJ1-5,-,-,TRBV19,CASSMSRHGNQPQHF,TGTGCCAGTAGTATGAGCCGACATGGCAATCAGCCCCAGCATTTT
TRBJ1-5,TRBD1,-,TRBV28,CASSLRQGSNQPQHF,TGTGCCAGCAGTTTAAGACAGGGTAGCAATCAGCCCCAGCATTTT
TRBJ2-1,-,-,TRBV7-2,CASSLARPSTGNEQFF,TGTGCCAGCAGCTTAGCGAGGCCCTCCACGGGGAATGAGCAGTTCTTC
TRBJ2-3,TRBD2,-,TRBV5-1,CASSLDLADTDTQYF,TGCGCCAGCAGCTTGGACCTAGCGGACACAGATACGCAGTATTTT
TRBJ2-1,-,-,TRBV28,CASSFSSGGQQFF,TGTGCCAGCAGTTTTTCCTCCGGGGGACAGCAGTTCTTC